This T cell receptor beta chain comes out of a study of shared clonotypes between healthy human individuals. Study-wide background: CD4 naive and memory got three plates each, CD8 naive two, CD8 memory one.

The germline CDR1 and CDR2 sequences are SGHRS and YFSETQ. Trimming shortened V by 1 base and J by 3 bases, and 17 bases separated the two germline ends. The CDR3 is made up of 17 amino acids. It was CD45RO-negative cells, positively selected for CCR7, that made up naive CD8 cells, with terminally differentiated effector memory CD45RA+ cells excluded. General study points: The donor pool, a small one, limited the genetic and exposure-history diversity represented.

Repertoires were generated with immunoSEQ multiplex PCR, while TCRdb's copy carries only in-frame clones and drops some. The sample carries roughly 810,000 clones, 96% recorded once. Regarding this clone: Antigen: not known.

The sample was naive CD8+ T cells sorted from blood. The V and J genes are TRBV5-1 and TRBJ1-5; unclear D gene. The sequence was collected from a man between 25 and 39 years old in good health. The CDR3 is CASSLSTSGLFNQPQHF. The CDR3 coding sequence is TGCGCCAGCAGCTTGAGCACCTCCGGACTTTTCAATCAGCCCCAGCATTTT.